This section outlines one T cell receptor (beta chain) sequence together with its context. CDR3 size: 15 residues. From germline, CDR1 is SQVTM and CDR2 ANQGSEA. Between the trimmed V and J ends, which lost 7 bases and 6 bases, there was a span of 22 bases. The record originates from a study of blood T cell repertoires in COVID-19. TCRdb's copy holds only in-frame clones and misses some; the assay was immunoSEQ multiplex PCR. The repertoire has about 190,000 clones, about nine tenths of them found once; the top ten carry approximately 1.1%. This clonotype originated in a young man with acute or convalescent COVID-19. The chain couples TRBV29-1 to TRBJ2-1; D possibly corresponds to TRBD2 (7 bases). Sequenced sample: peripheral blood. CDR3 region: CSGGPRGRATNEQFF. Written as DNA, the CDR3 is TGCAGCGGCGGACCAAGGGGGAGGGCCACCAATGAGCAGTTCTTC.